This T cell receptor (beta chain) was identified during a study of shared clonotypes between healthy human individuals. Study overall: The people who gave samples were two women and a few men aged 18 to 49. Study outcomes and limitations: Only blood was sampled, and tissue TCR repertoires likely differ from blood ones.

About this clone: Antigen unknown.

From germline, CDR1 is MDHEN and CDR2 SYDVKM. The V end lost 8 bases, the J end lost 0 bases, and 16 bases lay between the germline ends. This CDR3 is built from 15 residues. Unsorted PBMC DNA was sequenced on ten immunoSEQ deep assay plates. Sequencing was performed with immunoSEQ multiplex PCR; in TCRdb, only in-frame clones are kept and a portion is missing. The sample lists more than 450,000 clones, about four fifths occurring once. With unsorted samples, genomic DNA was obtained from around 98 million PBMCs. The chain recombines TRBV28 with TRBJ1-1; tentative D call: TRBD1 (5 bases). This TCR derives from a woman aged 40 to 50 in good health. Some clones in this sample may be carry-over from other donors' samples. Sequencing input: PBMCs. The CDR3 sequence: CASPPGTGMNTEAFF. DNA for the CDR3: TGTGCCAGCCCCCCCGGGACGGGGATGAACACTGAAGCTTTCTTT.